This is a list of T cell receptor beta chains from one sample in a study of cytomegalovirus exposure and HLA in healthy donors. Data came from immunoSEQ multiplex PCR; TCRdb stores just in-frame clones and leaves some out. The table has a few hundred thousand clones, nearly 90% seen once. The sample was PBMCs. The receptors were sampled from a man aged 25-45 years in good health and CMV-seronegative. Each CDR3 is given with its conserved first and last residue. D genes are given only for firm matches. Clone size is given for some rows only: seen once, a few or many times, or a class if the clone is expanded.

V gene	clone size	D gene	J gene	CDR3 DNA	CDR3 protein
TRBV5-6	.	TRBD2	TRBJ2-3	TGTGCCAGCAGCCCGCGGGGGGCGGGCACAGATACGCAGTATTTT	CASSPRGAGTDTQYF
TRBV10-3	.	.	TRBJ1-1	TGTGCCATCAGTGAAGGACTCCCGAACACTGAAGCTTTCTTT	CAISEGLPNTEAFF
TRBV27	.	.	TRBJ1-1	TGTGCCAGCAGGGAGGGAAGGACTGAAGCTTTCTTT	CASREGRTEAFF
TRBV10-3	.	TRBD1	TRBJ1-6	TGTGCCATCAGCCCGGGACAGTCACCCCTCCACTTT	CAISPGQSPLHF
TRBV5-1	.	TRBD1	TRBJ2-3	TGCGCCAGCAGCTGGGGGACAGTGAGCACAGATACGCAGTATTTT	CASSWGTVSTDTQYF
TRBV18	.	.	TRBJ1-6	TGTGCCAGCTCAGGATTACAGGGTACTAAGGATTCACCCCTCCACTTT	CASSGLQGTKDSPLHF
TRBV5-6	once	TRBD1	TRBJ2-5	TGTGCCAGCAGCACAGGACAGGGATTAGAGACCCAGTACTTC	CASSTGQGLETQYF
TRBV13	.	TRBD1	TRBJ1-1	TGTGCCAGCAGCTGGACAGGGGAGCTATTGACTGAAGCTTTCTTT	CASSWTGELLTEAFF
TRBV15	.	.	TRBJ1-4	TGTGCCACCAGCAGAGAGGGGAGGCCAGATGAAAAACTGTTTTTT	CATSREGRPDEKLFF
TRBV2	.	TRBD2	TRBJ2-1	TGTGCCAGCACTGAGGGGTACAATAGAGGACTAGCGGGGGGAATTATTAACAATGAGCAGTTCTTC	CASTEGYNRGLAGGIINNEQFF
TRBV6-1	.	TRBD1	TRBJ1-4	TGTGCCAGCAGTCAAGGACAGGGAGTCGGCGAAAAACTGTTTTTT	CASSQGQGVGEKLFF
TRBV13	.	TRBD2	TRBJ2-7	TGTGCCAGCAGCTTCGCTAGCGGGGGCTACGAGCAGTACTTC	CASSFASGGYEQYF
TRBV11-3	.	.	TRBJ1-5	TGTGCCAGCAGCTTAGTAGTTGTATGTCCTCAGCCCCAGCATTTT	CASSLVVVCPQPQHF
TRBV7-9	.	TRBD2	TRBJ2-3	TGTGCCAGCAGCCTTTATAGCGGGGGGCTTACAGATACGCAGTATTTT	CASSLYSGGLTDTQYF
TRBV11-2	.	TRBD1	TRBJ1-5	TGTGCCAGCAACCACCCGGGACAGGGAGGCAATCAGCCCCAGCATTTT	CASNHPGQGGNQPQHF
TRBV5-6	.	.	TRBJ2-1	TGTGCCAGCAGCGCAGGGTTTGAGCAGTTCTTC	CASSAGFEQFF
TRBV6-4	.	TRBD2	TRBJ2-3	TGTGCCAGCAGTGTGGCAGCGGGGGGGACAGATACGCAGTATTTT	CASSVAAGGTDTQYF
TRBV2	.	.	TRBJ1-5	TGTGCCAGCAGTGAATCTCTTTGGGGGGATCAGCCCCAGCATTTT	CASSESLWGDQPQHF
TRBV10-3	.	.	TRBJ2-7	TGTGCCATCAGTGAGACGACAGAGCAACCCTACGAGCAGTACTTC	CAISETTEQPYEQYF
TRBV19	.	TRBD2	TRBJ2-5	TGTGCCAGTAGTATATCCCTTAGCGGGGGGCAAGAGACCCAGTACTTC	CASSISLSGGQETQYF
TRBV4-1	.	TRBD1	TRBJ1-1	TGCGCCAGCAGTAAACAGGGGAGCACTGAAGCTTTCTTT	CASSKQGSTEAFF
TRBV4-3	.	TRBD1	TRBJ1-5	TGCGCCAGCAGCCAACAGGGGACAGGGGCCCCGCAGCCCCAGCATTTT	CASSQQGTGAPQPQHF
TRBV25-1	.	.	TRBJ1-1	TGTGCCAGCCGGGGCACTGAAGCTTTCTTT	CASRGTEAFF
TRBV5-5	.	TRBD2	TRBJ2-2	TGTGCCAGCAGCTTGGTAGGGACTAGCGGGGGACCAGGCTCCGGGGAGCTGTTTTTT	CASSLVGTSGGPGSGELFF
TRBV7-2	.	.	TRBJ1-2	TGTGCCAGCAGCTTAGACGGTTATGGCTACACCTTC	CASSLDGYGYTF
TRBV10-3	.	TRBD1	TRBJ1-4	TGTGCCATCAGTGCCGGGACAGGGTCTGAAAAACTGTTTTTT	CAISAGTGSEKLFF
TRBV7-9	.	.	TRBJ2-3	TGTGCCAGCAGCTTACAGGGGAGCACAGATACGCAGTATTTT	CASSLQGSTDTQYF
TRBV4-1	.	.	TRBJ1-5	TGCGCCAGCAGCTTCGGACCAGGGAATGTTCAGCCCCAGCATTTT	CASSFGPGNVQPQHF
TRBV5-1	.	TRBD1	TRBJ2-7	TGCGCCAGCAGCTTAAGGACAGGAACCTACGAGCAGTACTTC	CASSLRTGTYEQYF
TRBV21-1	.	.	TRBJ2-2	TGTGCCAGCAGCAAAGTGGGACAGGTAAACACCGGGGAGCTGTTTTTT	CASSKVGQVNTGELFF
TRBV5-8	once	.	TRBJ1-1	TGTGCCAGCAGCTCCGGGTACACTGAAGCTTTCTTT	CASSSGYTEAFF
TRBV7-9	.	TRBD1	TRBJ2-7	TGTGCCAGCAGCTGGCCCGGGACAGGGAAGTACGAGCAGTACTTC	CASSWPGTGKYEQYF
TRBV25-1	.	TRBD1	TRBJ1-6	TGTGCCAGCAGAGGACAGGGGGGATCACCCCTCCACTTT	CASRGQGGSPLHF